Below are 18 T cell receptor beta chains sequenced from a single sample in a study of Ad26.COV2.S vaccination and SARS-CoV-2 variants. The treatment here: about 20 received Ad26.COV2.S at low or high dose, single or two shots; roughly five received placebo; per-sample allocation not given. Each sample was drawn 63 days after the first injection (of vaccine or placebo). Only in-frame clones appear in the TCRdb table, and some are missing; sequencing was by immunoSEQ multiplex PCR. Here the sample spans fewer than 500,000 clones, roughly nine tenths being singletons. The source was peripheral blood, collected in a trial of Ad26.COV2.S vaccine versus placebo. These receptor sequences come from a person aged 18-65 years who received the Ad26.COV2.S COVID-19 vaccine or a placebo.

The count of this clone is one. CDR3 residues: CASSFYREHEQFF. CDR3 nucleotides: TGTGCCAGCAGCTTCTACAGGGAGCATGAGCAGTTCTTC. V gene TRBV11-3 combines with J gene TRBJ2-1; tentative D call: TRBD1 (6 bases). The CDR3 loop spans 13 amino acids. From germline, CDR1 is SGHNT and CDR2 YENEEA. The V and J ends lost 3 bases and 8 bases respectively, with 11 bases between them.

This clone was detected only a few times. In nucleotides, the CDR3 is TGTGCCAGCGCTGTGGGGAGCTCCTACAATGAGCAGTTCTTC. Translation: CASAVGSSYNEQFF. The gene calls are TRBV9 and TRBJ2-1; D may be TRBD2 (5 bases). Germline V gene sequence: CDR1 SGDLS, CDR2 YYNGEE. The CDR3 contains 14 residues. V was shortened by 7 bases and J by 0 bases, with 11 bases between the two germline ends.

The chain carries TRBV29-1 and TRBJ2-5; TRBD1 matches at 10 bases. V dropped 7 bases and J dropped 4; count of bases not matched to a gene: 18. The CDR3 runs 17 residues. The germline CDR1 and CDR2 sequences are SQVTM and ANQGSEA. Here the CDR3 reads CSALAGTGATVGETQYF. CDR3 nucleotide sequence: TGCAGCGCCCTCGCGGGGACAGGGGCCACGGTGGGAGAGACCCAGTACTTC.

This chain joins TRBV6-2 or TRBV6-3 and TRBJ2-7, with D hard to call. The CDR3 sequence is 13 residues long. Trimming removed 1 base at V and 6 bases at J, with 10 bases between. Germline loops: CDR1 MNHEY, CDR2 SVGEGT. The CDR3: CASSYYSSGEQYF. The CDR3, as DNA: TGTGCCAGCAGTTACTACTCCAGTGGCGAGCAGTACTTC.

The chain joins TRBV6-1 to TRBJ2-7, with 8 bases lining up with TRBD1. The J segment lost 6 bases and the V segment lost 3 bases, leaving 4 bases of the junction unmatched. Per germline, CDR1 MNHNS and CDR2 SASEGT. The CDR3 runs to 13 residues. The CDR3, as DNA: TGTGCCAGCAGTGACAGGGGGCTTATCGAGCAGTACTTC. Amino acids: CASSDRGLIEQYF.

Notes on this clone: The same CDR3 can be traced to other DNA sequences in this sample. The chain recombines TRBV7-3 with TRBJ2-3; TRBD1 is a possible D gene (6 bases). CDR1 is SGHTA, CDR2 FQGTGA, per germline. Deletions cut 2 bases from V and 2 bases from J, with 8 bases between. This CDR3 is 14 amino acids long. The CDR3 loop reads CASSLGGATDTQYF. As DNA, the CDR3 is TGTGCCAGCAGCTTAGGGGGCGCCACAGATACGCAGTATTTT. Full variable domain (rest looked up from reference TRBV7-3 and TRBJ2-3): GAGVSQTPSNKVTEKGKYVELRCDPISGHTALYWYRQSLGQGPEFLIYFQGTGAADDSGLPNDRFFAVRPEGSVSTLKIQRTERGDSAVYLCASSLGGATDTQYFGPGTRLTVL.

The chain is built from TRBV10-3 and TRBJ1-6, with D possibly TRBD1 on 5 matching bases. The V and J ends lost 3 bases and 7 bases respectively, with 16 bases between them. Germline assignment: CDR1 ENHRY and CDR2 SYGVKD. The CDR3 sequence is 16 residues long. The CDR3 region is CAISDPPGLANSPLHF. DNA of the CDR3: TGTGCCATCAGTGACCCTCCGGGACTGGCGAATTCACCCCTCCACTTT.

This rearrangement joins TRBV18 to TRBJ2-1; D gene ambiguous. V lost 3 bases and J 0 bases, leaving 9 bases between the germline ends. The CDR3 has 15 residues. CDR1 is KGHSH and CDR2 is LQKENI in the germline V gene. CDR3 amino acids: CASSPTWNSYNEQFF. The CDR3 DNA is TGTGCCAGCTCACCCACCTGGAACTCCTACAATGAGCAGTTCTTC.

The rearrangement links TRBV9 to TRBJ2-3; 11 positions agree with TRBD1. The V and J ends lost 4 bases and 5 bases, in that order; junction bases with no gene match: 6. The germline V gene encodes CDR1 SGDLS and CDR2 YYNGEE. The CDR3 sequence is 15 residues long. CDR3 DNA sequence: TGTGCCAGCAGCAGGGACAGGGGGTACGGAGATACGCAGTATTTT. Translated, it gives CASSRDRGYGDTQYF.

The rearrangement joins TRBV21-1 to TRBJ2-7; the table gives TRBD1 as D, unverified against the DNA. TRBV21-1 is a pseudogene. The CDR3 is 16 residues long. The CDR3 spells CASSKAEDRVAHEQYF. As DNA, the CDR3 is TGTGCCAGCAGCAAAGCGGAGGACAGGGTAGCCCACGAGCAGTACTTC.

This chain joins TRBV18 and TRBJ2-5; 7 bases align to TRBD1. This CDR3 spans 13 amino acids. V shed 3 bases, J shed 3 bases, and the junction held 1 base outside the gene matches. Germline V CDR1 and CDR2: KGHSH, LQKENI. CDR3 region: CASSPTGKETQYF. The CDR3, as DNA: TGTGCCAGCTCACCGACAGGGAAAGAGACCCAGTACTTC.

The chain is built from TRBV6-2 or TRBV6-3 and TRBJ2-7, with D possibly being TRBD1 (6 bases). V lost 5 bases, J lost 5 bases, and 19 bases lay in between. CDR3 length equals 15 residues. CDR1 and CDR2 (germline): MNHEY, SVGEGT. In DNA form, the CDR3 reads TGTGCCAGCAGTCAGGGGAGACATCGTATCGACGAGCAGTACTTC. This gives the protein CASSQGRHRIDEQYF.

The gene calls are TRBV6-4 and TRBJ1-6; D not certain. Germline-derived CDR1 and CDR2 are MRHNA and SNTAGT. V was cut by 0 bases and J by 6 bases, with 9 bases left in between. The CDR3 loop spans 15 amino acids. The CDR3 region is CASSDSTGLNSPLHF. CDR3 in DNA: TGTGCCAGCAGTGACTCGACTGGGCTTAATTCACCCCTCCACTTT.

This chain links TRBV10-3 with TRBJ1-5, with a weak D call TRBD1 (6 bases). The CDR3 consists of 15 residues. With 3 bases removed from V and 7 bases from J, the gap between germline ends came to 16 bases. Germline CDR1 reads ENHRY; CDR2 reads SYGVKD. The CDR3 DNA sequence: TGTGCCATCAGTGACCAGCTACAGGGTTCCCAGCCCCAGCATTTT. Residues: CAISDQLQGSQPQHF.

The chain couples TRBV28 to TRBJ2-7; perhaps TRBD1 as D (6 bases). The CDR3 length is 16 residues. Trimming took off 7 bases at V and 6 bases at J, with 25 bases between the two ends. Germline lookup yields CDR1 MDHEN and CDR2 SYDVKM. In DNA, the CDR3 is TGTGCCAGCAAACCCCGAACCGGGACACTGGTTGGCGAGCAGTACTTC. Translating it yields CASKPRTGTLVGEQYF. Variable domain in full (rest from reference TRBV28 and TRBJ2-7): DVKVTQSSRYLVKRTGEKVFLECVQDMDHENMFWYRQDPGLGLRLIYFSYDVKMKEKGDIPEGYSVSREKKERFSLILESASTNQTSMYLCASKPRTGTLVGEQYFGPGTRLTVT.

This rearrangement joins TRBV28 to TRBJ1-5; D is unclear. Germline CDR1 reads MDHEN; CDR2 reads SYDVKM. The CDR3 loop spans 14 amino acids. Trimming took 3 bases from V and 5 from J, leaving 11 bases between them. The CDR3 reads CASSFPPSYQPQHF. In DNA, the CDR3 is TGTGCCAGCAGTTTTCCTCCATCTTATCAGCCCCAGCATTTT. Full variable domain (rest looked up from reference TRBV28 and TRBJ1-5): DVKVTQSSRYLVKRTGEKVFLECVQDMDHENMFWYRQDPGLGLRLIYFSYDVKMKEKGDIPEGYSVSREKKERFSLILESASTNQTSMYLCASSFPPSYQPQHFGDGTRLSIL.

The V call is TRBV20-1, the J call TRBJ2-3; D not resolved. V was shortened by 3 bases and J by 4 bases, with 11 bases between the two germline ends. Germline lookup yields CDR1 DFQATT and CDR2 SNEGSKA (reference sequence). The CDR3 runs 13 residues. CDR3 DNA: TGCAGTGCTAGTGTCTCCGTAGCAGATACGCAGTATTTT. Translation: CSASVSVADTQYF.

The chain employs TRBV24-1 and TRBJ2-3; 7 bases match TRBD1. This CDR3 spans 15 amino acids. V gave up 3 bases and J gave up 5 bases; unmatched junction bases: 7. Germline CDR1 reads KGHDR; CDR2 reads SFDVKD. The CDR3 loop reads CATSDTGTVGDTQYF. The CDR3 DNA reads TGTGCCACCAGTGATACCGGGACAGTGGGAGATACGCAGTATTTT.